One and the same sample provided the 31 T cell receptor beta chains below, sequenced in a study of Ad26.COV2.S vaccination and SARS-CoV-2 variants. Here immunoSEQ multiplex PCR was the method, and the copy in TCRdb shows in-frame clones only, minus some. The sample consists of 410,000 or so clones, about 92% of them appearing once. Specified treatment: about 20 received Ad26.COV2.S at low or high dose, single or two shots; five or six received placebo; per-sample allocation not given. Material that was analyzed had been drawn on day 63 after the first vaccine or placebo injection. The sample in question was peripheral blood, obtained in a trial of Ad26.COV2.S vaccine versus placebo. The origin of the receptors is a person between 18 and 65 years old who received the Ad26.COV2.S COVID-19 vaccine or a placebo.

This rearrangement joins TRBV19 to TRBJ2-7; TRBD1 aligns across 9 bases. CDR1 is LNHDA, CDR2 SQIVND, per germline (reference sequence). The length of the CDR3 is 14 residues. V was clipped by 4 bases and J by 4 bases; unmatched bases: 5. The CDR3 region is CASSKGDREYEQYF. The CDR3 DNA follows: TGTGCCAGTAGTAAGGGGGACAGGGAATACGAGCAGTACTTC.

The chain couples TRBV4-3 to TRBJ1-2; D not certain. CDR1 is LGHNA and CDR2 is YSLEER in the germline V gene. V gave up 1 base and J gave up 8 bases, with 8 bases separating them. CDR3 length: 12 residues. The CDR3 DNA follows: TGCGCCAGCAGCCAAGGGGCCAGAGGCTACACCTTC. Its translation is CASSQGARGYTF.

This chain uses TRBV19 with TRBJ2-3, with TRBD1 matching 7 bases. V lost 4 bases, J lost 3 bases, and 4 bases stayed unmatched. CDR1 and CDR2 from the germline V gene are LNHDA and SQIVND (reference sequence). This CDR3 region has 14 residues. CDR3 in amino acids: CASSRTGTTDTQYF. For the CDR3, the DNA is TGTGCCAGTAGTAGGACAGGAACGACAGATACGCAGTATTTT.

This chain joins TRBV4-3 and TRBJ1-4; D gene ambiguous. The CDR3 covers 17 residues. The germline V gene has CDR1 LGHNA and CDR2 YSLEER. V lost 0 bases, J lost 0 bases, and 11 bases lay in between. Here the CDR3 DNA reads TGCGCCAGCAGCCAAGATCTTATGTCAGCAACTAATGAAAAACTGTTTTTT. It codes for CASSQDLMSATNEKLFF.

The CDR3 DNA sequence: TGTGCCAGCAGCGTAAACCCGACAGGGCGCACTAATGAAAAACTGTTTTTT. Residues: CASSVNPTGRTNEKLFF. J is TRBJ1-4 and V is TRBV9, with 7 bases lining up with TRBD1. The CDR3 sequence is 17 residues long. CDR1 SGDLS and CDR2 YYNGEE come from the germline V gene. The V segment lost 1 base and the J segment 2 bases; nucleotides outside the gene matches: 8.

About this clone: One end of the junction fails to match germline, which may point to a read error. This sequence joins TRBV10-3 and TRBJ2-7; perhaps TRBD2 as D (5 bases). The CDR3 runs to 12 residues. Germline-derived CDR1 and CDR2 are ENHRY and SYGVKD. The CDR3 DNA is TGTGCCGTCAGCGGCGGGTGGTACGAGCAGTACTTC. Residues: CAVSGGWYEQYF.

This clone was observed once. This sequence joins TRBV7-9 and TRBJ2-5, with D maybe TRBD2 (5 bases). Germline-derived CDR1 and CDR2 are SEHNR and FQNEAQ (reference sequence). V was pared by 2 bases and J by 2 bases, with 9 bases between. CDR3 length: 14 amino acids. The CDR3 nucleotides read TGTGCCAGCAGCTTACGACGGGATCAAGAGACCCAGTACTTC. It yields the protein CASSLRRDQETQYF.

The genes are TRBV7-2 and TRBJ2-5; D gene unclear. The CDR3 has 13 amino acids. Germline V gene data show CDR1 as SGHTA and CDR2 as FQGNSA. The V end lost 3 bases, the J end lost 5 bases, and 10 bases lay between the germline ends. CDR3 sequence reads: CASSLEPLETQYF. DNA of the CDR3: TGTGCCAGCAGCTTGGAACCACTGGAGACCCAGTACTTC.

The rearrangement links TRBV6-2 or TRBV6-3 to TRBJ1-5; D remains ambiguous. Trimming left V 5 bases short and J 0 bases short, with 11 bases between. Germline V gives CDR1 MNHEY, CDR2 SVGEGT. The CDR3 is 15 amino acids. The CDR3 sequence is CASSPKGYSNQPQHF. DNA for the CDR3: TGTGCCAGCAGTCCCAAGGGTTATAGCAATCAGCCCCAGCATTTT.

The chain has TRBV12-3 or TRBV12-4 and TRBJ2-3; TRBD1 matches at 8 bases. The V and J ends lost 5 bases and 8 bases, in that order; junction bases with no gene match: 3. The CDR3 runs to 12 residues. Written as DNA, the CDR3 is TGTGCCAGCAGTCCCGGACAGGGTACGCAGTATTTT. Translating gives CASSPGQGTQYF.

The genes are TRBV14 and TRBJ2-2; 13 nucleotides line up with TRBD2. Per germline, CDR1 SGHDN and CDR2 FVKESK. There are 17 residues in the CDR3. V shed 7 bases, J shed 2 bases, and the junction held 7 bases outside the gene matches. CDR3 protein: CASKIPGLAGNTGELFF. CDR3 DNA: TGTGCCAGCAAAATCCCGGGACTAGCGGGAAACACCGGGGAGCTGTTTTTT. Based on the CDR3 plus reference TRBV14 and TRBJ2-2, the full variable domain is EAGVTQFPSHSVIEKGQTVTLRCDPISGHDNLYWYRRVMGKEIKFLLHFVKESKQDESGMPNNRFLAERTGGTYSTLKVQPAELEDSGVYFCASKIPGLAGNTGELFFGEGSRLTVL.

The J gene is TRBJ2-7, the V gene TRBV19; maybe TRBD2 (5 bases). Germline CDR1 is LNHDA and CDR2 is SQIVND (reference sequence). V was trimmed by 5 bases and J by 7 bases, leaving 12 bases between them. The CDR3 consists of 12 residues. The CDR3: CASSFGPGEQYF. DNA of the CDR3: TGTGCCAGTAGTTTTGGGCCGGGGGAGCAGTACTTC. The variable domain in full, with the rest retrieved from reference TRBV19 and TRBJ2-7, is DGGITQSPKYLFRKEGQNVTLSCEQNLNHDAMYWYRQDPGQGLRLIYYSQIVNDFQKGDIAEGYSVSREKKESFPLTVTSAQKNPTAFYLCASSFGPGEQYFGPGTRLTVT.

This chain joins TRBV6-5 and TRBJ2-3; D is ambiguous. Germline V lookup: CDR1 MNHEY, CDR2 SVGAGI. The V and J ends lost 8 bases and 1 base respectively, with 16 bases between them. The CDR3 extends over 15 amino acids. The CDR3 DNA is TGTGCCAGCCGCCGGGCGACTTTCCGCACAGATACGCAGTATTTT. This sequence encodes CASRRATFRTDTQYF.

The CDR3 DNA follows: TGTGCCATCAGTTCCCCCGGGGAGCTGTTTTTT. This sequence encodes CAISSPGELFF. V gene TRBV10-3 combines with J gene TRBJ2-2; no reliable D call. The CDR3 consists of 11 residues. Germline V CDR1 and CDR2: ENHRY, SYGVKD. V was cut by 5 bases and J by 6 bases, with 4 bases left in between.

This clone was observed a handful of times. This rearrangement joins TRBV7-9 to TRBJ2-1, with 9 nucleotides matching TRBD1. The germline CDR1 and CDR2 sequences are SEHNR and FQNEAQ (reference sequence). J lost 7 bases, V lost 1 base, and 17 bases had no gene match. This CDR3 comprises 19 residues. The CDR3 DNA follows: TGTGCCAGCAGCTTAGTGGTTCCCCCGGGACAGGGATCGAGGAATGAGCAGTTCTTC. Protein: CASSLVVPPGQGSRNEQFF.

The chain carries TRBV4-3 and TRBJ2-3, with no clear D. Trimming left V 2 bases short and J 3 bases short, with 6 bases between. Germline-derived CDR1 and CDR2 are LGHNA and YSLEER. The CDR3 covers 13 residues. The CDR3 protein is CASSQQVTDTQYF. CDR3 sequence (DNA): TGCGCCAGCAGCCAACAAGTTACAGATACGCAGTATTTT.

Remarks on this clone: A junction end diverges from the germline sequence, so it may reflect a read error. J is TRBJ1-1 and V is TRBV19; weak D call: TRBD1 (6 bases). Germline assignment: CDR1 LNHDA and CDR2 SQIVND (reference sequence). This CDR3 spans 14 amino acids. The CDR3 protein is CANSIRGPGTEAFF. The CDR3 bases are TGTGCCAATAGTATACGGGGGCCGGGCACTGAAGCTTTCTTT.

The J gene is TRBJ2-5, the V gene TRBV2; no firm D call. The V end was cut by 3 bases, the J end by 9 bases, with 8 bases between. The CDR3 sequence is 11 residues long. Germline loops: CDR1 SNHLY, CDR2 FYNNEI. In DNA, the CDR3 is TGTGCCAGCAGTGAGGAAAAGGCCCAGTACTTC. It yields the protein CASSEEKAQYF.

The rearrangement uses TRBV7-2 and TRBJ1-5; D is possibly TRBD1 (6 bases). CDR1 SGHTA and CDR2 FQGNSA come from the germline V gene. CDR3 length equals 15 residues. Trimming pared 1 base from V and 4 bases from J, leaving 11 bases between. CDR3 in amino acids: CASSLEQGWNQPQHF. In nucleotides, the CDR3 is TGTGCCAGCAGCTTAGAACAGGGTTGGAATCAGCCCCAGCATTTT. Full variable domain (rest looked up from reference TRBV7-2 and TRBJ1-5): GAGVSQSPSNKVTEKGKDVELRCDPISGHTALYWYRQSLGQGLEFLIYFQGNSAPDKSGLPSDRFSAERTGGSVSTLTIQRTQQEDSAVYLCASSLEQGWNQPQHFGDGTRLSIL.

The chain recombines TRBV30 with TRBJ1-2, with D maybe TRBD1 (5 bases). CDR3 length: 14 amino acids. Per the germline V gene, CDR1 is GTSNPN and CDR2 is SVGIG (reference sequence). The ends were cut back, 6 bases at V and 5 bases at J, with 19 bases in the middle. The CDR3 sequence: CACLPGRELYGYTF. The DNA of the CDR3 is TGTGCCTGCCTCCCGGGACGTGAATTATATGGCTACACCTTC.

The CDR3 loop is CASSLSAGGPGNTIYF. In DNA form, the CDR3 reads TGTGCCAGCAGTTTATCGGCAGGGGGCCCTGGAAACACCATATATTTT. V usage is TRBV27 and J usage is TRBJ1-3; 8 bases fit TRBD1. This CDR3 spans 16 amino acids. V dropped 0 bases and J dropped 2; count of bases not matched to a gene: 3. Germline V gene sequence: CDR1 MNHEY, CDR2 SMNVEV (reference sequence).

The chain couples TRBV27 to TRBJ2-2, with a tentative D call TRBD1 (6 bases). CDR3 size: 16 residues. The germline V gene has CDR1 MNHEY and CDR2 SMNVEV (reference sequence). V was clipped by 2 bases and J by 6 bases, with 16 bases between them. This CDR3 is CASSLTRTVSAGELFF. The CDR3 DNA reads TGTGCCAGCAGTTTAACCAGGACAGTCAGCGCCGGGGAGCTGTTTTTT.

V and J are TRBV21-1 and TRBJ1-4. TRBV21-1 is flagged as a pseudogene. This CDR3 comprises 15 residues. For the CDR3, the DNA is TGTGCCAGCAGCAACTCAATCAAGGAAGATGAAAAACTGTTTTTT. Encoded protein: CASSNSIKEDEKLFF.

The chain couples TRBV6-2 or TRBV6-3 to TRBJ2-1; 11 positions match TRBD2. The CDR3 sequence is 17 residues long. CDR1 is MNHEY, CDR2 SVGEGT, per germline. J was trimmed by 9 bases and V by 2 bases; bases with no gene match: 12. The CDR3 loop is CASSYPPISGGAGEQFF. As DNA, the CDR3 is TGTGCCAGCAGTTACCCCCCCATTAGCGGGGGGGCGGGTGAGCAGTTCTTC.

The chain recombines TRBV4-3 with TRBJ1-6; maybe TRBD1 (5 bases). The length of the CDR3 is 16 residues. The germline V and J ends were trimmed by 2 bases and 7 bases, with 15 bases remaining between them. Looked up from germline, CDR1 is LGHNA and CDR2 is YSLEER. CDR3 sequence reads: CASSQQTGPGNSPLHF. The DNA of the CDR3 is TGCGCCAGCAGCCAACAAACAGGTCCGGGGAATTCACCCCTCCACTTT.

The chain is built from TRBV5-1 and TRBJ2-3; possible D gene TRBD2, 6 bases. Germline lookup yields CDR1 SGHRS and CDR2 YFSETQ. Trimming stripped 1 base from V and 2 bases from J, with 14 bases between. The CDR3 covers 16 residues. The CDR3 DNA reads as TGCGCCAGCAGCTTGAATAGGGAGGTACCCACAGATACGCAGTATTTT. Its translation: CASSLNREVPTDTQYF.

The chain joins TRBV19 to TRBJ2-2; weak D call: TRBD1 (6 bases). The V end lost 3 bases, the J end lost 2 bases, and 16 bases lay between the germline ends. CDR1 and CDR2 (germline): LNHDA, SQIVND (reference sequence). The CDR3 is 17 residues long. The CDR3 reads CASSIWDGTPNTGELFF. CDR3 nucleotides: TGTGCCAGTAGTATTTGGGACGGGACACCAAACACCGGGGAGCTGTTTTTT.

The CDR3 coding sequence is TGTGCCACCAGCAGAGGTCCTTACAGGGGAAGCAACACCGGGGAGCTGTTTTTT. It translates to CATSRGPYRGSNTGELFF. The chain has TRBV15 and TRBJ2-2; 7 bases agree with TRBD1. Per germline, CDR1 LNHNV and CDR2 YYDKDF (reference sequence). The trim removed 1 base at V and 2 bases at J, leaving 10 bases unmatched. The CDR3 loop spans 18 amino acids.

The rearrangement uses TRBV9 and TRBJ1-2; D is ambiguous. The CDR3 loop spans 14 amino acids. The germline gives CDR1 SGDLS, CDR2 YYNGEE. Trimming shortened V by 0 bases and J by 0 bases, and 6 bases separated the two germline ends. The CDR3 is CASSVGGANYGYTF. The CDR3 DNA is TGTGCCAGCAGCGTAGGGGGAGCTAACTATGGCTACACCTTC.

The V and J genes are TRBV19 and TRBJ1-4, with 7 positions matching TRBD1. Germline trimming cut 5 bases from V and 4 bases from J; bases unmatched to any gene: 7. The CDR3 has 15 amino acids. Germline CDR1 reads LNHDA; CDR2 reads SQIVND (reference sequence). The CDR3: CASSVTGLLNEKLFF. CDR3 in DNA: TGTGCCAGTAGTGTGACAGGGCTCCTTAATGAAAAACTGTTTTTT.

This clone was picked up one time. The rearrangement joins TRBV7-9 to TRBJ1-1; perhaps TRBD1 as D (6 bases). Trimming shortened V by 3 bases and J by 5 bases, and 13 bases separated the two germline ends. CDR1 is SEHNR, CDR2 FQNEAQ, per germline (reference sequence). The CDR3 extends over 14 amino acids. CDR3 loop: CASSFLQGRTEAFF. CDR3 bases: TGTGCCAGCAGCTTCCTACAGGGAAGGACTGAAGCTTTCTTT.